Shown below are 25 T cell receptor beta chains from a single sample sequenced in a study of cytomegalovirus exposure and HLA in healthy donors. In the PCR, 60 Vbeta and 13 Jbeta primers were used. The table came from immunoSEQ multiplex PCR; TCRdb's copy has only in-frame clones and leaves some out. This sample has 95,000 to 150,000 clones; 15% occur once, and the top ten carry over 1.5%. Material: PBMCs. These receptors were taken from a woman under 30 in good health and CMV-seronegative.

The V call is TRBV2, the J call TRBJ2-5; a possible D gene is TRBD2 (6 bases). The germline V and J ends were trimmed by 10 bases and 0 bases, with 9 bases remaining between them. CDR1 SNHLY and CDR2 FYNNEI come from the germline V gene. CDR3 size: 12 residues. The CDR3 loop is CATRDYQETQYF. CDR3 nucleotide sequence: TGTGCCACCAGGGACTACCAAGAGACCCAGTACTTC.

The V call is TRBV5-6, the J call TRBJ2-1; 10 nucleotides match TRBD2. The CDR3 consists of 15 residues. Germline CDR1 reads SGHDT; CDR2 reads YYEEEE. V gave up 6 bases and J gave up 5 bases; unmatched junction bases: 8. The CDR3 sequence: CASTLAGVPNNEQFF. DNA of the CDR3: TGTGCCAGCACCCTAGCGGGAGTCCCCAACAATGAGCAGTTCTTC.

This clone occurred a few times. This rearrangement joins TRBV2 to TRBJ2-5, with D perhaps TRBD1 (6 bases). CDR1 and CDR2 from the germline V gene are SNHLY and FYNNEI. Trimming left V 4 bases short and J 4 bases short, with 10 bases between. The CDR3 sequence is 13 residues long. The CDR3 sequence: CASSGGRGETQYF. CDR3 DNA: TGTGCCAGCAGTGGAGGCAGGGGAGAGACCCAGTACTTC. Full variable domain (rest looked up from reference TRBV2 and TRBJ2-5): EPEVTQTPSHQVTQMGQEVILRCVPISNHLYFYWYRQILGQKVEFLVSFYNNEISEKSEIFDDQFSVERPDGSNFTLKIRSTKLEDSAMYFCASSGGRGETQYFGPGTRLLVL.

This rearrangement joins TRBV30 to TRBJ1-2; D is uncertain. V gave up 8 bases and J gave up 8 bases, with 9 bases separating them. Germline loops: CDR1 GTSNPN, CDR2 SVGIG (reference sequence). This CDR3 is 9 amino acids long. The DNA for the CDR3 is TGTGCCGGCGGGCCGGGCTACACCTTC. This codes for CAGGPGYTF.

In this sample, this clone turned up a few times. The chain links TRBV27 to TRBJ2-1; D may be TRBD2 (5 bases). There are 14 residues in the CDR3. Germline CDR1 MNHEY, CDR2 SMNVEV (reference sequence). V was clipped by 3 bases and J by 7 bases, with 13 bases between them. The CDR3 sequence is CASSLRVGLNEQFF. The DNA of the CDR3 is TGTGCCAGCAGTTTGCGGGTAGGACTGAATGAGCAGTTCTTC.

CDR3 sequence (DNA): TGTGCCAGCAGTTTCGTGGTCTACGATCAGCCCCAGCATTTT. The encoded protein is CASSFVVYDQPQHF. The chain has TRBV28 and TRBJ1-5; no reliable D call. Trimming cost V 3 bases and J 5 bases, with 11 bases left between them. CDR3 size: 14 residues. Germline CDR1 MDHEN, CDR2 SYDVKM.

This clone was detected a few times. The chain combines TRBV5-5 with TRBJ2-7; 8 nucleotides agree with TRBD1. Germline CDR1 SGHKS, CDR2 YYEKEE (reference sequence). Germline trimming cut 1 base from V and 9 bases from J; bases unmatched to any gene: 12. This CDR3 contains 15 residues. This CDR3 is CASSLNWDRPKGQYF. The DNA for the CDR3 is TGTGCCAGCAGCTTGAATTGGGACAGGCCTAAGGGGCAGTACTTC.

This chain connects TRBV25-1 to TRBJ2-5; perhaps TRBD2 as D (6 bases). Germline values: CDR1 MGHDK, CDR2 SYGVNS. This CDR3 region has 17 residues. Trimming left V 5 bases short and J 5 bases short, with 24 bases between. CDR3 sequence: CASSTIKGTGVVETQYF. The CDR3 DNA sequence: TGTGCCAGCAGTACCATTAAAGGGACTGGTGTCGTGGAGACCCAGTACTTC.

This chain joins TRBV5-1 and TRBJ1-1; a weak D match, TRBD1 (6 bases). The V and J ends lost 2 bases and 0 bases respectively, with 11 bases between them. This CDR3 spans 15 amino acids. Germline CDR1 reads SGHRS; CDR2 reads YFSETQ. In DNA form, the CDR3 reads TGCGCCAGCAGCTTCTCACAGGGAGTGAACACTGAAGCTTTCTTT. It is translated as CASSFSQGVNTEAFF.

This clone turned up a few times. This chain joins TRBV2 and TRBJ2-2; 7 nucleotides match TRBD2. The V gene's germline CDR1 is SNHLY and CDR2 FYNNEI. Losses at the gene ends were 5 bases for V and 7 bases for J; bases not matched to a gene: 10. This CDR3 is built from 15 residues. Written as DNA, the CDR3 is TGTGCCAGCAGTTGGGGGAGGGCCGGGGTCGGGGAGCTGTTTTTT. It codes for CASSWGRAGVGELFF.

This clone was found a few times. Germline and junction disagree at one end, which may indicate a read error. This chain uses TRBV5-1 with TRBJ2-5; no clear D gene. Germline V gene sequence: CDR1 SGHRS, CDR2 YFSETQ. The CDR3 has 13 amino acids. The CDR3 DNA reads TGCGCCAGCAGGTTGGGCGGACAAGAGACCCAGTACTTC. Amino acids: CASRLGGQETQYF. The variable domain in full, with the rest retrieved from reference TRBV5-1 and TRBJ2-5, is KAGVTQTPRYLIKTRGQQVTLSCSPISGHRSVSWYQQTPGQGLQFLFEYFSETQRNKGNFPGRFSGRQFSNSRSEMNVSTLELGDSALYLCASRLGGQETQYFGPGTRLLVL.

The gene calls are TRBV7-2 and TRBJ2-7, with 7 bases matching TRBD2. CDR1 is SGHTA, CDR2 FQGNSA, per germline. J was trimmed by 5 bases and V by 5 bases; bases with no gene match: 6. The CDR3 has 13 amino acids. The CDR3 spells CASSPLALHEQYF. CDR3 nucleotide sequence: TGTGCCAGCAGCCCACTAGCGTTGCACGAGCAGTACTTC.

Only a few counts were recorded for this clone. This chain links TRBV7-2 with TRBJ2-7; D might be TRBD1 (6 bases). The germline V gene has CDR1 SGHTA and CDR2 FQGNSA. The CDR3 runs to 12 residues. Trimming removed 8 bases from V and 2 bases from J, with 10 bases in between. The CDR3 DNA is TGTGCCAGCTCAAACAGGGCCTACGAGCAGTACTTC. It yields the protein CASSNRAYEQYF. Full variable domain (remainder filled in from reference TRBV7-2 and TRBJ2-7): GAGVSQSPSNKVTEKGKDVELRCDPISGHTALYWYRQSLGQGLEFLIYFQGNSAPDKSGLPSDRFSAERTGGSVSTLTIQRTQQEDSAVYLCASSNRAYEQYFGPGTRLTVT.

Only a few counts were recorded for this clone. V and J are TRBV11-2 and TRBJ1-1, with a tentative D call TRBD1 (6 bases). The CDR3 length is 13 residues. Trimming cost V 3 bases and J 4 bases, with 9 bases left between them. The V gene's germline CDR1 is SGHAT and CDR2 FQNNGV. DNA for the CDR3: TGTGCCAGCAGCTTGGGGGCGTTCACTGAAGCTTTCTTT. It specifies CASSLGAFTEAFF.

This clone was counted only a few times. The chain has TRBV5-6 and TRBJ2-3; tentatively, D is TRBD2 (6 bases). The germline CDR1 and CDR2 sequences are SGHDT and YYEEEE. With 0 bases removed from V and 11 bases from J, the gap between germline ends came to 10 bases. The CDR3 is made up of 12 amino acids. CDR3 DNA: TGTGCCAGCAGCTTGGCTCCGGGGGAGCAGTATTTT. This encodes CASSLAPGEQYF.

The J gene is TRBJ1-4, the V gene TRBV29-1, with 8 bases that match TRBD1. Losses at the gene ends were 7 bases for V and 0 bases for J; bases not matched to a gene: 7. This CDR3 spans 15 amino acids. Germline V gene data show CDR1 as SQVTM and CDR2 as ANQGSEA. CDR3: CSAAGTGTTNEKLFF. In DNA form, the CDR3 reads TGCAGCGCGGCCGGGACAGGAACAACTAATGAAAAACTGTTTTTT.

The CDR3 nucleotides read TGTGCCAGCAGCACAGGGGAGAATAACTATGGCTACACCTTC. Protein product: CASSTGENNYGYTF. The V gene is TRBV7-9, the J gene TRBJ1-2, with TRBD1 matching 7 bases. Losses at the gene ends were 5 bases for V and 1 base for J; bases not matched to a gene: 4. Germline V gene sequence: CDR1 SEHNR, CDR2 FQNEAQ (reference sequence). The CDR3 is made up of 14 amino acids.

This clone was found a few times. The chain joins TRBV6-5 to TRBJ2-7, with 11 nucleotides matching TRBD2. The CDR3 is 14 residues long. Germline V gives CDR1 MNHEY, CDR2 SVGAGI. J gave up 4 bases and V 6 bases, and 5 bases lay outside the gene matches. CDR3 bases: TGTGCCAGCAGCCAGACTAGCGGGACTTACGAGCAGTACTTC. It yields the protein CASSQTSGTYEQYF.

This clone has just a few counts. The chain carries TRBV7-2 and TRBJ2-1; 8 bases match TRBD2. The CDR3 has 16 residues. The germline V gene has CDR1 SGHTA and CDR2 FQGNSA. Losses at the gene ends were 8 bases for V and 10 bases for J; bases not matched to a gene: 19. CDR3 DNA: TGTGCCAGCGGTTTAATCGGGACTAGGGGGTCCAACGAGCAGTTCTTC. It specifies CASGLIGTRGSNEQFF.

This chain connects TRBV5-1 to TRBJ1-1, with no clear D. Germline V gene sequence: CDR1 SGHRS, CDR2 YFSETQ. CDR3 size: 11 residues. The V gene lost 3 bases and the J gene lost 7 bases, with 7 bases spanning the gap. CDR3 sequence reads: CASSSGLEAFF. The CDR3 DNA reads as TGCGCCAGCAGCTCGGGTCTTGAAGCTTTCTTT. Variable domain in full (rest from reference TRBV5-1 and TRBJ1-1): KAGVTQTPRYLIKTRGQQVTLSCSPISGHRSVSWYQQTPGQGLQFLFEYFSETQRNKGNFPGRFSGRQFSNSRSEMNVSTLELGDSALYLCASSSGLEAFFGQGTRLTVV.

This chain connects TRBV18 to TRBJ2-7; 8 bases map to TRBD1. The CDR3 is 16 amino acids. Germline V lookup: CDR1 KGHSH, CDR2 LQKENI. Germline trimming cut 6 bases from V and 4 bases from J; bases unmatched to any gene: 14. CDR3 sequence: CASSHSGTGVGYEQYF. The CDR3, as DNA: TGTGCCAGCTCCCACTCCGGGACAGGTGTCGGATACGAGCAGTACTTC.

This clone appeared a few times. The chain recombines TRBV5-1 with TRBJ2-7; 9 bases match TRBD2. The CDR3 has 18 amino acids. Germline-derived CDR1 and CDR2 are SGHRS and YFSETQ. With 0 bases clipped from V and 4 bases from J, the junction kept 14 bases outside the gene matches. CDR3 residues: CASSLVGHIAGDIYEQYF. In nucleotides, the CDR3 is TGCGCCAGCAGCTTGGTGGGCCATATAGCGGGGGACATTTACGAGCAGTACTTC.

This clone was seen more than once but under ten times. The chain combines TRBV4-2 with TRBJ1-5; TRBD1 matches at 7 bases. Germline V gene lookup returns CDR1 LGHNA and CDR2 YNFKEQ. Trimming cost V 4 bases and J 3 bases; bases outside gene matches: 9. The CDR3 is 16 amino acids. CDR3 sequence reads: CASSPAAGTDNQPQHF. CDR3 DNA sequence: TGTGCCAGCAGCCCCGCTGCCGGGACAGACAATCAGCCCCAGCATTTT.

The chain links TRBV6-5 to TRBJ2-2; TRBD2 agrees at 8 bases. The length of the CDR3 is 16 residues. Losses at the gene ends were 4 bases for V and 0 bases for J; bases not matched to a gene: 4. Germline V CDR1 and CDR2: MNHEY, SVGAGI. The CDR3 nucleotides are TGTGCCAGCAGTTCCGGAGCGGGGGCGAACACCGGGGAGCTGTTTTTT. It codes for CASSSGAGANTGELFF.

This clone was observed a handful of times. V is TRBV5-5 and J is TRBJ2-7, with D possibly TRBD2 on 5 matching bases. There are 10 residues in the CDR3. The germline gives CDR1 SGHKS, CDR2 YYEKEE (reference sequence). Trimming took off 7 bases at V and 5 bases at J, with 7 bases between the two ends. CDR3 sequence: CASAGDEQYF. CDR3 in DNA: TGTGCCAGCGCCGGGGACGAGCAGTACTTC.